Below are 28 T cell receptor beta chains sequenced from a single sample in a study of regulatory T cells in long-lasting Graves disease. Arm-PCR of CDR3 regions with iRepertoire HTBI primers generated TCR beta libraries. Using its own MiXCR run on the multiplex PCR reads, TCRdb lists one record per CDR3 protein. The sample lists roughly 420,000 distinct CDR3 sequences, roughly 15% seen once, with under 20% in the top ten. Time point described: newly diagnosed GD, antithyroid drugs for less than 3 months. Following extraction of RNA from PBMCs, that RNA was used to make the TCR library. The same sample was also studied in work on T cells in Graves' hyperthyroidism and ophthalmopathy.

Material: peripheral blood mononuclear cells (PBMCs), obtained at new diagnosis, from a patient treated with antithyroid drugs. Receptors originate from a woman between 50 and 59 years old with Graves disease.

This clonotype was seen many times. This chain uses TRBV2 with TRBJ2-5; D is unresolved. The CDR3 covers 11 residues. CDR1 and CDR2 (germline): SNHLY, FYNNEI. V was shortened by 6 bases and J by 5 bases, with 7 bases between the two germline ends. CDR3 nucleotides: TGTGCCAGCAGGGTTACGGAGACCCAGTACTTC. Encoded protein: CASRVTETQYF. Full variable domain (rest looked up from reference TRBV2 and TRBJ2-5): EPEVTQTPSHQVTQMGQEVILRCVPISNHLYFYWYRQILGQKVEFLVSFYNNEISEKSEIFDDQFSVERPDGSNFTLKIRSTKLEDSAMYFCASRVTETQYFGPGTRLLVL.

In its sample, this clonotype was seen many times. The rearrangement links TRBV6-1 to TRBJ2-1; TRBD2 aligns across 10 bases. Trimming took 4 bases from V and 1 from J; bases not matched to a gene: 4. Germline CDR1 MNHNS, CDR2 SASEGT. The CDR3 runs to 16 residues. The CDR3, as DNA: TGTGCCAGCAGTGTGCCGGGACTAGCGTCCTACAATGAGCAGTTCTTC. Translated, it gives CASSVPGLASYNEQFF.

This clonotype was found many times. This chain joins TRBV6-2 or TRBV6-3 and TRBJ2-3, with 11 positions matching TRBD2. With V trimmed by 0 bases and J by 3 bases, 5 bases remained unmatched. Germline values: CDR1 MNHEY, CDR2 SVGEGT. CDR3 size: 17 residues. For the CDR3, the DNA is TGTGCCAGCAGTTACTCTGGGACTAGCGGTATGACAGATACGCAGTATTTT. It specifies CASSYSGTSGMTDTQYF.

The chain is built from TRBV20-1 and TRBJ2-1; 7 bases are a match to TRBD2. Trimming removed 2 bases from V and 3 bases from J; junction bases left unmatched: 13. Germline V gene data show CDR1 as DFQATT and CDR2 as SNEGSKA (reference sequence). The CDR3 totals 17 residues. The CDR3: CSARLSLGSGIYNEQFF. The CDR3 DNA is TGCAGTGCTAGATTGAGTCTGGGGAGCGGGATCTACAATGAGCAGTTCTTC.

This clonotype has only a few counts. The rearrangement uses TRBV12-3 or TRBV12-4 and TRBJ1-5; 11 positions match TRBD1. The V and J ends lost 5 bases and 4 bases, in that order; junction bases with no gene match: 25. This CDR3 is 22 amino acids long. The CDR3 DNA reads as TGTGCCAGCAGTCGTATTGGGACAGGGGGTACCCGAGGATGGGGGAGGAATCAGCCCCAGCATTTT. Protein: CASSRIGTGGTRGWGRNQPQHF.

For this clonotype: A read error may be the cause here, since a much bigger clone is one base away. The chain is built from TRBV9 and TRBJ2-7; TRBD1 matches 7 bases. Germline V gene sequence: CDR1 SGDLS, CDR2 YYNGEE. After removal of 0 bases from V and 8 bases from J, the junction contained 14 bases not matched to a gene. CDR3 length: 16 residues. This CDR3 reads CASSVDFDRERSKQYF. DNA for the CDR3: TGTGCCAGCAGCGTAGATTTTGACAGGGAGCGTAGCAAGCAGTACTTC.

This clonotype turned up a few times. The J gene is TRBJ2-1, the V gene TRBV27; weak D call: TRBD1 (7 bases). This CDR3 comprises 15 residues. Per the germline V gene, CDR1 is MNHEY and CDR2 is SMNVEV (reference sequence). With 2 bases removed from V and 3 bases from J, the gap between germline ends came to 11 bases. DNA for the CDR3: TGTGCCAGCAGTTTACGCGGGACAGTCTACAATGAGCAGTTCTTC. Its protein product is CASSLRGTVYNEQFF.

This clonotype appeared many times. This chain connects TRBV12-3 or TRBV12-4 to TRBJ1-5; 8 nucleotides line up with TRBD1. The length of the CDR3 is 16 residues. With 3 bases clipped from V and 7 bases from J, the junction kept 11 bases outside the gene matches. CDR3 sequence: CASSFNPGQGGQPQHF. CDR3 nucleotide sequence: TGTGCCAGCAGTTTCAACCCCGGACAGGGAGGGCAGCCCCAGCATTTT.

The sample holds many counts of this clonotype. CDR3: CASSLEAGDNSPLHF. CDR3 nucleotides: TGTGCCAGCAGCTTAGAGGCAGGGGATAATTCACCCCTCCACTTT. The chain has TRBV7-8 and TRBJ1-6; maybe TRBD1 (6 bases). Trimming stripped 1 base from V and 5 bases from J, with 9 bases between. The CDR3 totals 15 residues. CDR1 is SGHVS, CDR2 FQNEAQ, per germline.

V is TRBV29-1 and J is TRBJ2-7, with unresolved D. The germline V and J ends were trimmed by 4 bases and 6 bases, with 7 bases remaining between them. The V gene's germline CDR1 is SQVTM and CDR2 ANQGSEA. The CDR3 sequence is 10 residues long. The CDR3 sequence: CSVATTEQYF. In DNA form, the CDR3 reads TGCAGCGTTGCCACAACCGAGCAGTACTTC.

This clonotype has just one count. The chain uses TRBV4-2 and TRBJ2-2; D may be TRBD1 or TRBD2 (5 bases each). V was clipped by 5 bases and J by 3 bases, with 13 bases between them. CDR1 is LGHNA, CDR2 YNFKEQ, per germline. The CDR3 is 15 amino acids. The CDR3 spells CASSSPGADTGELFF. The CDR3 DNA reads TGTGCCAGCAGCTCCCCCGGGGCAGACACCGGGGAGCTGTTTTTT.

This clonotype was seen a few times. This rearrangement joins TRBV4-2 to TRBJ2-7; 7 bases are shared with TRBD1. CDR3 length: 16 residues. V was clipped by 1 base and J by 2 bases; unmatched bases: 8. Per germline, CDR1 LGHNA and CDR2 YNFKEQ. This CDR3 reads CASSQVLTGMAYEQYF. The CDR3 DNA follows: TGTGCCAGCAGCCAAGTCCTGACAGGGATGGCCTACGAGCAGTACTTC.

This clonotype was seen only a few times. This rearrangement joins TRBV12-3 or TRBV12-4 to TRBJ1-5; D perhaps matches TRBD1 (6 bases). This CDR3 comprises 14 residues. Trimming stripped 5 bases from V and 6 bases from J, with 14 bases between. The CDR3 loop reads CASSVQTGVQPQHF. The CDR3 DNA sequence: TGTGCCAGCAGTGTTCAGACAGGTGTTCAGCCCCAGCATTTT.

The chain recombines TRBV20-1 with TRBJ1-6; 7 bases map to TRBD1. CDR1 DFQATT and CDR2 SNEGSKA come from the germline V gene (reference sequence). The ends lost 6 bases at V and 7 bases at J; junction bases unmatched: 9. CDR3 length: 14 residues. The CDR3 coding sequence is TGCAGTGCCCCCGACAGGGAAGGGAATTCACCCCTCCACTTT. Translating it yields CSAPDREGNSPLHF.

This clonotype came up many times. This chain links TRBV11-2 with TRBJ1-2; D gene uncertain. The CDR3 extends over 14 amino acids. The V and J ends lost 6 bases and 1 base respectively, with 12 bases between them. Germline CDR1 and CDR2: SGHAT and FQNNGV. This chain's CDR3 is CASSGVGVNYGYTF. DNA of the CDR3: TGTGCCAGCAGTGGGGTTGGGGTTAACTATGGCTACACCTTC. The complete variable domain, with remaining parts taken from reference TRBV11-2 and TRBJ1-2, reads EAGVAQSPRYKIIEKRQSVAFWCNPISGHATLYWYQQILGQGPKLLIQFQNNGVVDDSQLPKDRFSAERLKGVDSTLKIQPAKLEDSAVYLCASSGVGVNYGYTFGSGTRLTVV.

This clonotype was recorded a few times. Here the CDR3 reads CASKGASGAYEQYF. The CDR3 nucleotides are TGTGCCAGCAAAGGAGCTAGCGGAGCCTACGAGCAGTACTTC. The chain carries TRBV6-1 and TRBJ2-7; 7 bases agree with TRBD2. Germline V CDR1 and CDR2: MNHNS, SASEGT. The CDR3 loop spans 14 amino acids. After removal of 7 bases from V and 2 bases from J, the junction contained 8 bases not matched to a gene.

This clonotype has ten or more counts. The chain is built from TRBV11-3 and TRBJ2-1, with a tentative D call TRBD1 (6 bases). CDR3 length: 13 amino acids. V shed 5 bases and J shed 8 bases, with 13 bases lying between them. CDR1 and CDR2 from the germline V gene are SGHNT and YENEEA. The CDR3 coding sequence is TGTGCCAGCAGCCCAGGGGAGAGGTATGAGCAGTTCTTC. Its protein product is CASSPGERYEQFF. The full variable domain, in which reference TRBV11-3 and TRBJ2-1 provide the parts outside the CDR3, is EAGVVQSPRYKIIEKKQPVAFWCNPISGHNTLYWYLQNLGQGPELLIRYENEEAVDDSQLPKDRFSAERLKGVDSTLKIQPAELGDSAVYLCASSPGERYEQFFGPGTRLTVL.

This chain joins TRBV5-1 and TRBJ1-1; possible D gene TRBD1, 5 bases. This CDR3 contains 18 residues. The V end was cut by 0 bases, the J end by 6 bases, with 24 bases between. Germline V gene data show CDR1 as SGHRS and CDR2 as YFSETQ. CDR3 protein: CASSLVAIGGTQPSEAFF. CDR3 sequence (DNA): TGCGCCAGCAGCTTGGTGGCGATCGGTGGGACCCAACCTTCTGAAGCTTTCTTT.

The table lists this clonotype with a few counts. J is TRBJ2-3 and V is TRBV20-1, with 7 bases aligning to TRBD2. CDR1 and CDR2 (germline): DFQATT, SNEGSKA (reference sequence). With 2 bases clipped from V and 2 bases from J, the junction kept 7 bases outside the gene matches. The CDR3 sequence is 15 residues long. The CDR3 region is CSARSASGSTDTQYF. CDR3 sequence (DNA): TGCAGTGCTAGATCGGCTAGCGGCTCCACAGATACGCAGTATTTT.

In its sample, this clonotype was seen a few times. This sequence joins TRBV5-1 and TRBJ2-1; possibly TRBD2 for D (5 bases). CDR1 and CDR2 from the germline V gene are SGHRS and YFSETQ. V shed 3 bases and J shed 9 bases, with 19 bases lying between them. The CDR3 spans 15 residues. CDR3 coding DNA: TGCGCCAGCAGCTGGCCCCTACAAGGACGGGGTGAGCAGTTCTTC. Translating gives CASSWPLQGRGEQFF.

This clonotype was seen at least ten times. The chain is built from TRBV12-3 or TRBV12-4 and TRBJ1-1; 8 bases line up with TRBD1. With V trimmed by 6 bases and J by 4 bases, 4 bases remained unmatched. The CDR3 is made up of 13 amino acids. CDR3 DNA: TGTGCCAGCAGGGGAGACAGGGGCACTGAAGCTTTCTTT. Its protein is CASRGDRGTEAFF.

As concerns this clonotype: Germline and junction disagree at one end, which may indicate a read error. The chain couples TRBV7-9 to TRBJ2-1; 8 bases line up with TRBD1. CDR1 is SEHNR and CDR2 is FQNEAQ in the germline V gene (reference sequence). This CDR3 has 21 residues. CDR3: CACRYPGVRGPHSRNNNEQFF. In DNA form, the CDR3 reads TGTGCCTGCAGGTATCCGGGGGTCAGGGGGCCTCATTCTAGAAACAACAATGAGCAGTTCTTC.

This clonotype showed up many times. The chain combines TRBV28 with TRBJ1-1; TRBD1 aligns across 7 bases. Looked up from germline, CDR1 is MDHEN and CDR2 is SYDVKM. The CDR3 consists of 14 residues. V lost 3 bases, J lost 1 base, and 2 bases stayed unmatched. This CDR3 reads CASSFTGANTEAFF. The CDR3 DNA is TGTGCCAGCAGTTTCACAGGGGCGAACACTGAAGCTTTCTTT.

V and J are TRBV19 and TRBJ1-2; 7 bases are a match to TRBD1. Germline assignment: CDR1 LNHDA and CDR2 SQIVND (reference sequence). V dropped 3 bases and J dropped 0; count of bases not matched to a gene: 7. The length of the CDR3 is 16 residues. CDR3 protein: CASSIWDRKTNYGYTF. The CDR3 DNA sequence: TGTGCCAGTAGTATCTGGGACAGAAAGACTAACTATGGCTACACCTTC.

CDR3 in amino acids: CSFGREGSTDTQYF. CDR3 bases: TGTTCATTTGGGCGGGAGGGAAGCACAGATACGCAGTATTTT. V is TRBV30 and J is TRBJ2-3; TRBD2 aligns across 9 bases. Germline loops: CDR1 GTSNPN, CDR2 SVGIG (reference sequence). There are 14 residues in the CDR3.

V is TRBV7-9 and J is TRBJ2-1, with 7 bases matching TRBD2. J lost 10 bases, V lost 6 bases, and 21 bases had no gene match. CDR1 SEHNR and CDR2 FQNEAQ come from the germline V gene (reference sequence). This CDR3 has 17 amino acids. In nucleotides, the CDR3 is TGTGCCAGCAGTTTGGTGGGGGGGGGGACGGCCCTGCGGGAGCAGTTCTTC. Amino acid sequence: CASSLVGGGTALREQFF.

CDR3 sequence reads: CASLRTGTGIWKNTEAFF. The CDR3 bases are TGTGCCAGCCTCAGAACCGGGACAGGGATTTGGAAAAACACTGAAGCTTTCTTT. The chain links TRBV6-2 or TRBV6-3 to TRBJ1-1; TRBD1 agrees at 9 bases. This CDR3 comprises 18 residues. Per the germline V gene, CDR1 is MNHEY and CDR2 is SVGEGT. V lost 8 bases and J lost 2; bases outside the gene matches: 18.

This clonotype was detected only a few times. The rearrangement links TRBV7-9 to TRBJ2-1, with 10 nucleotides matching TRBD1. Trimming took 5 bases from V and 7 from J; bases not matched to a gene: 17. Germline V gene sequence: CDR1 SEHNR, CDR2 FQNEAQ (reference sequence). The CDR3 has 18 residues. As DNA, the CDR3 is TGTGCCAGCAGCCACGGACAGGGGGGCTGGGGAGTATTGAATGAGCAGTTCTTC. Its protein product is CASSHGQGGWGVLNEQFF.